The clone carrying this T cell receptor (beta chain) was seen more than once but under ten times. Some clones are missing from TCRdb's copy, which holds only in-frame ones; the method was immunoSEQ multiplex PCR. The repertoire holds fewer than 350,000 clones, around 85% seen once, with approximately 4.4% in the top ten. These data originate in a study of blood T cell repertoires in COVID-19. Study context: Both acute and convalescent COVID-19 samples were obtained from the United States, Italy and Spain.

Participant age was roughly 18 to 95 years, and participants resided in fewer than 30 US areas. Germline CDR1 reads SGHTA; CDR2 reads FQGNSA. V shed 0 bases and J shed 4 bases, with 8 bases lying between them. The CDR3 extends over 14 amino acids. The receptor comes from a middle-aged woman with acute COVID-19. Material for sequencing was PBMCs or T cells enriched from blood (not recorded which). This sequence joins TRBV7-2 and TRBJ2-3; D unresolved. DNA of the CDR3: TGTGCCAGCAGCTTAGCGGTTCTAGCAGATACGCAGTATTTT. It codes for CASSLAVLADTQYF.